These T cell receptor beta chains were read from a single sample in a study of blood T cell repertoires in COVID-19. TCRdb's table, derived via immunoSEQ multiplex PCR, lists solely in-frame clones and lacks some. The sample consists of some 97,000 clones, about 90% of them appearing once. The sample was peripheral blood. The receptors come from a human donor in a cohort sampled during active COVID-19. CDR3s include the opening cysteine and the closing phenylalanine or tryptophan. Fields, in order: clone size, J gene, D gene, V gene, CDR3 protein, CDR3 DNA. D genes are given only for firm matches. Clone size, where shown, is once, few, many, or a class for clones that have expanded.

>once|TRBJ2-5|-|TRBV18
CASSLYRVSQETQYF
TGTGCCAGCTCATTATACAGGGTCTCTCAAGAGACCCAGTACTTC
>once|TRBJ1-5|TRBD1|TRBV6-5
CASSTGVQPQHF
TGTGCCAGCAGTACAGGGGTGCAGCCCCAGCATTTT
>-|TRBJ2-2|TRBD2|TRBV29-1
CSVGLAANTGELFF
TGCAGCGTTGGACTAGCGGCGAACACCGGGGAGCTGTTTTTT
>-|TRBJ2-1|-|TRBV25-1
CASSKLPLGNEQFF
TGTGCCAGCAGTAAATTGCCACTCGGTAATGAGCAGTTCTTC
>-|TRBJ2-2|-|TRBV30
CAWNAGTGELFF
TGTGCCTGGAACGCAGGGACCGGGGAGCTGTTTTTT
>-|TRBJ2-2|TRBD1|TRBV3-1/TRBV3-2
CASSQSDRGRGELFF
TGTGCCAGCAGCCAAAGTGACAGGGGACGTGGGGAGCTGTTTTTT
>-|TRBJ1-1|-|TRBV29-1
CSARSPMNTEAFF
TGCAGCGCTCGGTCGCCCATGAACACTGAAGCTTTCTTT
>once|TRBJ2-1|TRBD2|TRBV6-2/TRBV6-3
CASSSGTSGGFSYNEQFF
TGTGCCAGCAGTTCAGGGACTAGCGGGGGATTCTCCTACAATGAGCAGTTCTTC
>-|TRBJ2-2|TRBD1|TRBV19
CASRDRVGNTGELFF
TGTGCCAGTCGCGACAGGGTAGGGAACACCGGGGAGCTGTTTTTT
>-|TRBJ2-5|TRBD2|TRBV9
CASSVGSRSGRDF
TGTGCCAGCAGCGTAGGCAGTAGGAGCGGGAGGGACTTC
>-|TRBJ2-2|TRBD2|TRBV5-1
CASSGLGLAGTEHRGAVF
TGCGCCAGCAGCGGCCTGGGACTAGCGGGGACCGAACACCGGGGAGCTGTTTTT
>-|TRBJ2-1|TRBD2|TRBV27
CASITGTSGIGGLGNEQFF
TGTGCCAGCATCACCGGGACTAGCGGGATAGGGGGTCTGGGCAATGAGCAGTTCTTC
>-|TRBJ2-2|TRBD2|TRBV5-1
CASSLDSGDGELFF
TGCGCCAGCAGCCTGGATAGCGGGGACGGGGAGCTGTTTTTT
>-|TRBJ1-1|TRBD1|TRBV7-2
CASSLRGQMNTEAFF
TGTGCCAGCAGCTTAAGGGGGCAGATGAACACTGAAGCTTTCTTT
>-|TRBJ2-7|TRBD1|TRBV27
CASSLRTGLSLEQYF
TGTGCCAGCAGTCTTCGGACAGGGCTTTCCCTCGAGCAGTACTTC
>-|TRBJ2-1|TRBD2|TRBV5-1
CASSLGSGAGNEQFF
TGCGCCAGCAGCTTGGGAAGCGGGGCGGGCAATGAGCAGTTCTTC
>-|TRBJ2-2|TRBD1|TRBV11-1
CASSLPRTGRELFF
TGTGCCAGCAGCTTACCGCGGACAGGGCGGGAGCTGTTTTTT
>-|TRBJ2-3|TRBD2|TRBV3-1/TRBV3-2
CASSRILAGGSDTQYF
TGTGCCAGCAGCCGAATTCTAGCGGGAGGTTCAGATACGCAGTATTTT
>-|TRBJ2-7|TRBD1|TRBV6-2/TRBV6-3
CASTPSGGYEQYF
TGTGCCAGCACCCCCTCAGGGGGCTACGAGCAGTACTTC
>-|TRBJ1-1|TRBD1|TRBV6-5
CASGGDSMNTEAFF
TGTGCCAGCGGCGGGGACAGCATGAACACTGAAGCTTTCTTT
>once|TRBJ2-1|TRBD2|TRBV9
CASSVGLAGPGLHNEQFF
TGTGCCAGCAGCGTAGGATTAGCGGGGCCGGGGTTGCACAATGAGCAGTTCTTC
>-|TRBJ2-5|-|TRBV3-1/TRBV3-2
CASSLLLQETQYF
TGTGCCAGCAGCCTCCTCCTCCAAGAGACCCAGTACTTC
>-|TRBJ2-2|TRBD2|TRBV4-2
CASSRAGMTSGSQNTGELFF
TGTGCCAGCAGCCGAGCCGGAATGACTAGCGGGAGCCAGAACACCGGGGAGCTGTTTTTT
>-|TRBJ2-6|-|TRBV24-1
CATSEAGESSGANVLTF
TGTGCCACCAGTGAGGCCGGGGAGAGCTCTGGGGCCAACGTCCTGACTTTC
>-|TRBJ1-2|-|TRBV18
CASSPPSGRVAYGYTF
TGTGCCAGCTCACCACCCTCCGGCAGGGTGGCCTATGGCTACACCTTC
>-|TRBJ2-1|TRBD1|TRBV5-1
CASSFDRVTEQFF
TGCGCCAGCAGCTTCGACAGGGTGACTGAGCAGTTCTTC
>-|TRBJ1-1|-|TRBV5-4
CASSLQVLNTEAFF
TGTGCCAGCAGCTTGCAGGTATTGAACACTGAAGCTTTCTTT
>-|TRBJ2-2|TRBD1|TRBV11-2
CASSVGQVGELFF
TGTGCCAGCAGCGTCGGACAGGTCGGGGAGCTGTTTTTT
>-|TRBJ2-1|-|TRBV19
CASSPMVGNEQFF
TGTGCCAGTAGCCCCATGGTCGGTAATGAGCAGTTCTTC
>once|TRBJ2-1|-|TRBV7-9
CASSLLSRAYEQFF
TGTGCCAGCAGCTTATTGAGCAGGGCCTATGAGCAGTTCTTC
>-|TRBJ2-1|-|TRBV7-7
CASSPRRGEYNEQFF
TGTGCTAGCAGCCCCCGCAGGGGGGAATACAATGAGCAGTTCTTC
>-|TRBJ2-7|TRBD2|TRBV5-6
CASSLGLAGGNEQYF
TGTGCCAGCAGCTTAGGGCTAGCGGGAGGTAACGAGCAGTACTTC
>-|TRBJ2-5|TRBD1|TRBV5-1
CASSKRDSSKTQYF
TGCGCCAGCAGCAAACGGGACAGTTCGAAGACCCAGTACTTC
>-|TRBJ1-5|-|TRBV7-3
CASSPGGGNQPQHF
TGTGCCAGCAGCCCTGGAGGGGGCAATCAGCCCCAGCATTTT
>-|TRBJ1-2|-|TRBV6-6
CASSQRSGTHGYTF
TGTGCCAGCAGTCAAAGATCAGGGACTCATGGCTACACCTTC
>-|TRBJ2-3|TRBD2|TRBV28
CASRESSGRKDTQYF
TGTGCCAGCAGAGAATCTAGCGGGAGGAAGGATACGCAGTATTTT
>-|TRBJ1-5|TRBD1|TRBV9
CASSVGDSYQPQHF
TGTGCCAGCAGCGTAGGGGACAGTTATCAGCCCCAGCATTTT
>-|TRBJ1-2|-|TRBV4-1
CASSQELGYGYTF
TGCGCCAGCAGCCAAGAACTAGGCTATGGCTACACCTTC
>-|TRBJ1-3|-|TRBV6-2/TRBV6-3
CASSYTVLGNTIYF
TGTGCCAGCAGTTACACCGTACTTGGAAACACCATATATTTT
>-|TRBJ2-3|-|TRBV6-5
CASSPLRADTQYF
TGTGCCAGCAGTCCTCTCCGTGCGGATACGCAGTATTTT
>-|TRBJ1-4|-|TRBV18
CASSPVTGANEKLFF
TGTGCCAGCTCACCAGTTACAGGAGCTAATGAAAAACTGTTTTTT
>-|TRBJ1-4|-|TRBV28
CASRRGLQRTNEKLFF
TGTGCCAGTAGAAGGGGCTTACAACGAACTAATGAAAAACTGTTTTTT
>-|TRBJ2-7|TRBD1|TRBV19
CASTGTGPYEQYF
TGTGCCAGTACCGGGACAGGGCCCTACGAGCAGTACTTC
>-|TRBJ1-5|-|TRBV15
CATSSEGGSNQPQHF
TGTGCCACCAGCAGTGAAGGAGGGAGCAATCAGCCCCAGCATTTT
>-|TRBJ2-1|TRBD1|TRBV11-3
CASSLGQGHYNEQFF
TGTGCCAGCAGCTTAGGACAGGGCCATTACAATGAGCAGTTCTTC
>once|TRBJ1-5|-|TRBV19
CASTAGGGFGNQPQHF
TGTGCCAGTACCGCCGGGGGGGGGTTTGGCAATCAGCCCCAGCATTTT
>-|TRBJ2-7|-|TRBV28
CASSGTSYEQYF
TGTGCCAGCAGTGGCACCTCCTACGAGCAGTACTTC
>-|TRBJ1-2|-|TRBV2
CASSRKNYGYTF
TGTGCCAGCTCGAGAAAAAACTATGGCTACACCTTC
>-|TRBJ1-4|-|TRBV5-4
CASSSRAGVATNEKLFF
TGTGCCAGCAGCTCCCGAGCGGGTGTTGCAACTAATGAAAAACTGTTTTTT
>once|TRBJ2-7|TRBD2|TRBV6-1
CASSVAGETYEQYF
TGTGCCAGCAGTGTAGCGGGAGAAACCTACGAGCAGTACTTC
>few|TRBJ1-4|-|TRBV5-1
CASSPRTDEKLFF
TGCGCCAGCAGCCCGAGGACAGATGAAAAACTGTTTTTT